This entry is about one TCR beta chain. Those enrolled in Seattle joined during active infection and were followed longitudinally afterward. As processed by the authors: It was from reference gene primer amplification that nucleated cell counts were estimated. Using immunoSEQ multiplex PCR, the repertoire was profiled, and TCRdb retains in-frame clones only, with some absent. V, J and clone size reflect that table, while D and trimming were determined from the DNA. Of a few hundred thousand clones listed, about 83% are singletons. The data belong to a study of blood T cell repertoires in COVID-19. Study-wide background: Whether acute or convalescent, the COVID-19 samples came from the United States, Italy and Spain. T cells, B-cell-depleted T cells, or PBMCs supplied cDNA or gDNA.

The CDR3 has 17 amino acids. With 2 bases clipped from V and 0 bases from J, the junction kept 9 bases outside the gene matches. Germline loops: CDR1 MNHEY, CDR2 SVGEGT. This clonotype originated in a woman in her twenties or thirties with COVID-19, enrolled during active disease. The sequenced sample was peripheral blood. The V call is TRBV6-2 or TRBV6-3, the J call TRBJ1-1; TRBD1 matches 7 bases. CDR3 DNA sequence: TGTGCCAGCAGTTACACCTTAGAGGGGGCTATGAACACTGAAGCTTTCTTT. Amino acid sequence: CASSYTLEGAMNTEAFF.